This T cell receptor beta chain was captured by sequencing in a study of T-cell reconstitution after alpha-beta-depleted transplantation in children. Study conclusions and caveats: Reportedly, roughly two months post-transplant, alpha-beta T cells arose from several hundred expanded graft clones.

The germline V gene encodes CDR1 SNHLY and CDR2 FYNNEI. The CDR3 extends over 14 amino acids. A library of TCRbeta sequences, prepared with unique molecular identifiers, was generated. A single record per CDR3 protein comes from TCRdb applying MiXCR to the PCR reads. The top ten clones hold roughly 27% of a sample with fewer than 40,000 distinct CDR3 sequences, less than 8.5% of them seen once. In the case of this clonotype: The antigen is not known. This clone may be a read error of a much larger clone one base away.

The TCR was taken from a child less than two years old who had a stem cell transplant for acute myeloid leukemia, so the T cells may come from the graft donor. The sequenced sample was peripheral blood, obtained 60 days after TCRalphabeta/CD19-depleted stem cell transplant. V usage is TRBV2 and J usage is TRBJ2-2, with 7 bases matching TRBD1. The CDR3 bases are TGTGCCAGCCGGGACAGCGCGAACACCGGGAAGCTGTTTTTT. Its translation: CASRDSANTGKLFF. The variable domain in full, completed from reference TRBV2 and TRBJ2-2, reads EPEVTQTPSHQVTQMGQEVILRCVPISNHLYFYWYRQILGQKVEFLVSFYNNEISEKSEIFDDQFSVERPDGSNFTLKIRSTKLEDSAMYFCASRDSANTGKLFFGEGSRLTVL.